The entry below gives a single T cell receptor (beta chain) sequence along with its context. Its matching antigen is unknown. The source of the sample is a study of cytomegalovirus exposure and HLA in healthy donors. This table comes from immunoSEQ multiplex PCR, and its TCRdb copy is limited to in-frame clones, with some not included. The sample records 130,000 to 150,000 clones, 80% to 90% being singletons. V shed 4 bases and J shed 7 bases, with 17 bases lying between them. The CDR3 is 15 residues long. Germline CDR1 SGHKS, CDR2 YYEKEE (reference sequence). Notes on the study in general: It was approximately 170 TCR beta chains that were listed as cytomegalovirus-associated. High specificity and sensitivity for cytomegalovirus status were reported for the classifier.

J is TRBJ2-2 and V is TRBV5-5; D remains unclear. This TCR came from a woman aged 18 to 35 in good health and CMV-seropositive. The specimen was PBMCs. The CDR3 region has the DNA TGTGCCAGCAGCGGGCGCCATAAGTATATCGGGGAGCTGTTTTTT. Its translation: CASSGRHKYIGELFF.